The 14 T cell receptor beta chains below come from one sample, sequenced in a study of cytomegalovirus exposure and HLA in healthy donors. The PCR made use of 60 Vbeta and 13 Jbeta primers. Repertoires were generated with immunoSEQ multiplex PCR, while TCRdb's copy carries only in-frame clones and drops some. The table shows fewer than 200,000 clones, with around 75% occurring only once. The specimen sequenced was PBMCs. These receptors originate from a female donor in good health and CMV-seronegative.

The chain joins TRBV5-3 to TRBJ2-5; TRBD2 matches 8 bases. TRBV5-3 is recorded as an ORF, its role being uncertain. The CDR3 length is 16 residues. V lost 1 base, J lost 2 bases, and 7 bases stayed unmatched. The CDR3 protein is CARSLLGAGVQETQYF. CDR3 nucleotides: TGTGCCAGAAGCTTGTTGGGAGCGGGAGTACAAGAGACCCAGTACTTC.

The chain joins TRBV7-2 to TRBJ2-3; 9 bases are a match to TRBD1. The CDR3 runs 16 residues. With 5 bases clipped from V and 3 bases from J, the junction kept 9 bases outside the gene matches. CDR1 is SGHTA, CDR2 FQGNSA, per germline. CDR3 DNA sequence: TGTGCCAGCAGCCCAGCCGGGACAGGGTGGACAGATACGCAGTATTTT. Protein product: CASSPAGTGWTDTQYF.

CDR3 sequence reads: CASSLVQGDSPLHF. The CDR3, as DNA: TGTGCCAGCAGCTTAGTACAGGGTGATTCACCCCTCCACTTT. V and J are TRBV7-9 and TRBJ1-6, with D possibly being TRBD1 (6 bases). CDR1 SEHNR and CDR2 FQNEAQ come from the germline V gene (reference sequence). The CDR3 extends over 14 amino acids. Trimming left V 1 base short and J 8 bases short, with 9 bases between. The whole variable domain, remainder taken from reference TRBV7-9 and TRBJ1-6, is DTGVSQNPRHKITKRGQNVTFRCDPISEHNRLYWYRQTLGQGPEFLTYFQNEAQLEKSRLLSDRFSAERPKGSFSTLEIQRTEQGDSAMYLCASSLVQGDSPLHFGNGTRLTVT.

V and J are TRBV11-1 and TRBJ2-1, with D possibly TRBD2 on 6 matching bases. The ends were cut back, 2 bases at V and 6 bases at J, with 14 bases in the middle. Germline CDR1 is SGHAT and CDR2 is FQDESV (reference sequence). The length of the CDR3 is 15 residues. The CDR3 loop is CASSLMRLGGNEQFF. Written as DNA, the CDR3 is TGTGCCAGCAGCTTAATGCGGCTCGGGGGCAATGAGCAGTTCTTC.

This clone was seen a few times. This rearrangement joins TRBV7-2 to TRBJ1-1; D is unclear. This CDR3 is 14 amino acids long. Trimming cost V 7 bases and J 2 bases, with 14 bases left between them. Germline V gives CDR1 SGHTA, CDR2 FQGNSA. The CDR3 nucleotides read TGTGCCAGCACAGCGAGCGTCGGAAACACTGAAGCTTTCTTT. Amino acid sequence: CASTASVGNTEAFF.

This sequence joins TRBV21-1 and TRBJ2-7; the DNA was not compared with TRBD2, the D call given in the table. TRBV21-1 is annotated as a pseudogene. This CDR3 region has 13 residues. The CDR3 protein is CASSRGLVYEQYF. Written as DNA, the CDR3 is TGTGCCAGCAGCAGGGGACTAGTTTACGAGCAGTACTTC.

The chain joins TRBV5-1 to TRBJ2-1; TRBD2 matches 14 bases. The CDR3 consists of 17 residues. Germline V gene lookup returns CDR1 SGHRS and CDR2 YFSETQ. V lost 4 bases to trimming and J lost 0 bases; unmatched junction nucleotides: 3. CDR3 sequence (DNA): TGCGCCAGCAGCGGACTAGCGGGAGGCAGCTCCTACAATGAGCAGTTCTTC. Its translation: CASSGLAGGSSYNEQFF.

The chain is built from TRBV7-9 and TRBJ1-1, with D perhaps TRBD1 (6 bases). V lost 6 bases, J lost 0 bases, and 14 bases lay in between. The CDR3 covers 15 residues. CDR1 and CDR2 from the germline V gene are SEHNR and FQNEAQ (reference sequence). This chain's CDR3 is CASSRLAGVNTEAFF. The CDR3 nucleotides are TGTGCCAGCAGTAGGCTAGCAGGGGTGAACACTGAAGCTTTCTTT.

The chain joins TRBV11-2 to TRBJ1-1; TRBD1 is a possible D gene (5 bases). The germline V gene has CDR1 SGHAT and CDR2 FQNNGV. CDR3 length: 13 residues. With 6 bases removed from V and 8 bases from J, the gap between germline ends came to 16 bases. DNA for the CDR3: TGTGCCAGCAGACCTGACAGATTAGGCGAAGCTTTCTTT. Translating gives CASRPDRLGEAFF.

This clone was recorded once. This chain links TRBV5-6 with TRBJ2-5, with a weak D call TRBD1 (7 bases). The ends were cut back, 0 bases at V and 5 bases at J, with 17 bases in the middle. The germline V gene encodes CDR1 SGHDT and CDR2 YYEEEE. CDR3 length: 16 amino acids. The CDR3 spells CASSLVGRGEFETQYF. CDR3 in DNA: TGTGCCAGCAGCTTGGTGGGCAGGGGGGAGTTTGAGACCCAGTACTTC. The full variable domain, in which reference TRBV5-6 and TRBJ2-5 provide the parts outside the CDR3, is DAGVTQSPTHLIKTRGQQVTLRCSPKSGHDTVSWYQQALGQGPQFIFQYYEEEERQRGNFPDRFSGHQFPNYSSELNVNALLLGDSALYLCASSLVGRGEFETQYFGPGTRLLVL.

The chain combines TRBV30 with TRBJ1-3; TRBD1 is a possible D gene (6 bases). The CDR3 length is 15 residues. Trimming pared 4 bases from V and 0 bases from J, leaving 13 bases between. Germline-derived CDR1 and CDR2 are GTSNPN and SVGIG (reference sequence). CDR3: CAWTPGGASGNTIYF. DNA for the CDR3: TGTGCCTGGACCCCGGGGGGGGCCTCTGGAAACACCATATATTTT.

The V call is TRBV29-1, the J call TRBJ2-3; 9 bases are shared with TRBD2. The germline V gene encodes CDR1 SQVTM and CDR2 ANQGSEA. Unmatched junction bases numbered 15, after V lost 7 bases and J lost 4 bases. The CDR3 extends over 16 amino acids. CDR3 sequence (DNA): TGCAGCGCGGTGAGGAGGTTCGAGCGGGGGGCAGATACGCAGTATTTT. Its protein product is CSAVRRFERGADTQYF.

The gene calls are TRBV28 and TRBJ2-7; 8 bases agree with TRBD1. This CDR3 spans 18 amino acids. Germline V gene lookup returns CDR1 MDHEN and CDR2 SYDVKM. The J segment lost 3 bases and the V segment lost 2 bases, leaving 15 bases of the junction unmatched. Here the CDR3 reads CASSLQRPDRANRYEQYF. DNA of the CDR3: TGTGCCAGCAGTTTACAACGCCCGGACAGGGCTAACCGCTACGAGCAGTACTTC.

This clone was counted a single time. The rearrangement uses TRBV19 and TRBJ2-3; 7 bases line up with TRBD1. Looked up from germline, CDR1 is LNHDA and CDR2 is SQIVND (reference sequence). The CDR3 length is 15 residues. V lost 4 bases and J lost 3; bases outside the gene matches: 7. This CDR3 reads CASSKRTGLTDTQYF. The CDR3 nucleotides read TGTGCCAGTAGTAAACGGACAGGACTTACAGATACGCAGTATTTT.